Listed below are T cell receptor beta chains from one sample, sequenced in a study of cytomegalovirus exposure and HLA in healthy donors. Sequencing was performed with immunoSEQ multiplex PCR; in TCRdb, only in-frame clones are kept and a portion is missing. The sample lists about 360,000 clones, approximately 90% occurring once. Sequencing was done on a sample of PBMCs. The receptors were sampled from a woman aged 18-35 years in good health and CMV-seronegative. Both conserved end residues are part of each CDR3. Each record gives: clone size, V gene, D gene, J gene, CDR3 DNA, CDR3 protein. The D gene is left open where the match is weak. Only part of the rows carry a size: once, few, many, or a class if the clone is expanded.

size: few; V: TRBV4-1; D: NA; J: TRBJ1-5; DNA: TGCGCCAGCAGCCACGCAGCTCAGGCTAGCAATCAGCCCCAGCATTTT; CDR3: CASSHAAQASNQPQHF
size: NA; V: TRBV5-1; D: NA; J: TRBJ1-4; DNA: TGCGCCAGCAAGGTCGGGGTGAATGAAAAACTGTTTTTT; CDR3: CASKVGVNEKLFF
size: NA; V: TRBV28; D: TRBD1; J: TRBJ2-2; DNA: TGTGCCAGCAGTTTGACAGGGACCGGGGAGCTGTTTTTT; CDR3: CASSLTGTGELFF
size: NA; V: TRBV27; D: NA; J: TRBJ2-2; DNA: TGTGCCAGCAGTGATAGCACCGGGGAGCTGTTTTTT; CDR3: CASSDSTGELFF
size: NA; V: TRBV27; D: NA; J: TRBJ1-5; DNA: TGTGCCAGCAGTTTAAGTCACGGGGGAGGCCACCAGCCCCAGCATTTT; CDR3: CASSLSHGGGHQPQHF
size: NA; V: TRBV7-3; D: TRBD2; J: TRBJ2-1; DNA: TGTGCCAGCAGCCGGCAACCAGCGGGAGTTCAGGAGCAGTTCTTC; CDR3: CASSRQPAGVQEQFF
size: NA; V: TRBV30; D: NA; J: TRBJ2-7; DNA: TGTGCCTGGGGGGAAGGGAGACACGAGCAGTACTTC; CDR3: CAWGEGRHEQYF
size: NA; V: TRBV29-1; D: NA; J: TRBJ2-5; DNA: TGCAGCGCCGAGGGCAGTTGGTACCAAGAGACCCAGTACTTC; CDR3: CSAEGSWYQETQYF
size: once; V: TRBV30; D: TRBD1; J: TRBJ2-7; DNA: TGTGCCTGGAGTGATGGGGCAGGGGGTTACGAGCAGTACTTC; CDR3: CAWSDGAGGYEQYF
size: NA; V: TRBV19; D: TRBD1; J: TRBJ1-5; DNA: TGTGCCAGTACCCCGACCGGGACAGGGCTCGGGCAGCCCCAGCATTTT; CDR3: CASTPTGTGLGQPQHF
size: NA; V: TRBV13; D: TRBD2; J: TRBJ2-1; DNA: TGTGCCACTGGCGGGAGGGGTAATTACAATGAGCAGTTCTTC; CDR3: CATGGRGNYNEQFF
size: once; V: TRBV5-1; D: NA; J: TRBJ2-1; DNA: TGCGCCAGCAGCCCAGACAGGTACAATGAGCAGTTCTTC; CDR3: CASSPDRYNEQFF
size: NA; V: TRBV28; D: NA; J: TRBJ1-1; DNA: TGTGCCAGCAGTTTTCAGGGCAGGGTTTCTGAAGCTTTCTTT; CDR3: CASSFQGRVSEAFF
size: NA; V: TRBV5-8; D: NA; J: TRBJ1-2; DNA: TGTGCCAGCAGGATGGCTGGCTACACCTTC; CDR3: CASRMAGYTF
size: NA; V: TRBV9; D: NA; J: TRBJ2-2; DNA: TGTGCCAGCAGCTCCAGGCCCCCGAACACCGGGGAGCTGTTTTTT; CDR3: CASSSRPPNTGELFF
size: NA; V: TRBV2; D: TRBD2; J: TRBJ2-7; DNA: TGTGCCAGCTCGAACTGGACTAGCGGGAGTGACGAGCAGTACTTC; CDR3: CASSNWTSGSDEQYF
size: NA; V: TRBV29-1; D: NA; J: TRBJ2-7; DNA: TGCAGCGTTTTAGACAACTCCTACGAGCAGTACTTC; CDR3: CSVLDNSYEQYF
size: NA; V: TRBV19; D: TRBD1; J: TRBJ2-5; DNA: TGTGCCAGTACCCCGGGGGACAGGACTATTTCCTTCATCCAAGAGACCCAGTACTTC; CDR3: CASTPGDRTISFIQETQYF
size: NA; V: TRBV10-3; D: NA; J: TRBJ2-5; DNA: TGTGCCATCAGTGAGGGACTAAGACAAGAGACCCAGTACTTC; CDR3: CAISEGLRQETQYF
size: NA; V: TRBV28; D: NA; J: TRBJ1-2; DNA: TGTGCCAGCAGTTTATTGCAGGGTCTTGGAGCTAACTATGGCTACACCTTC; CDR3: CASSLLQGLGANYGYTF